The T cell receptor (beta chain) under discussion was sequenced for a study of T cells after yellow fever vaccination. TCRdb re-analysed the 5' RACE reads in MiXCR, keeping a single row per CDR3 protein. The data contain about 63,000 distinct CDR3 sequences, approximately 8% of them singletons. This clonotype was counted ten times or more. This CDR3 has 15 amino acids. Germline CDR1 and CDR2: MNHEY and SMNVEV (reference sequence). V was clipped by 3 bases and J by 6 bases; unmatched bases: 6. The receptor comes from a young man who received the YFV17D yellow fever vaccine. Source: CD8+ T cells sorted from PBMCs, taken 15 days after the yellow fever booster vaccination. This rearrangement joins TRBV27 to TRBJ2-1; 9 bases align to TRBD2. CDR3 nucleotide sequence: TGTGCCAGCAGTTTGGGAGCGGGAGGCCGCAATGAGCAGTTCTTC. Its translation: CASSLGAGGRNEQFF.